By sample fraction, the clone carrying this T cell receptor beta chain is medium-sized (0.01 to 0.1%). Antigen: not known. The V and J ends lost 6 bases and 4 bases, in that order; junction bases with no gene match: 6. CDR3 length equals 13 residues. Germline CDR1 is DFQATT and CDR2 is SNEGSKA (reference sequence). This specimen comes from a study of Graves' ophthalmopathy and Graves' hyperthyroidism. General study points: With about 87% sensitivity and less than 83% specificity, a 13-signature model separated ophthalmopathy from stable hyperthyroidism. Sensitivity reached 55% to 71% and specificity around 72% when the model predicted ophthalmopathy progression. Most expanded thyroid clonotypes above 0.001 frequency also appeared in blood.

Amplification targeted the TCR beta CDR3 regions, with RNA transcripts as the source material. RT-PCR was first run with HTBI primers, then multiplex PCR in a second round. Using its own MiXCR run on the multiplex PCR reads, TCRdb lists one record per CDR3 protein. This sample carries 20,000 to 25,000 distinct CDR3 sequences, 48% of them seen once, and the ten largest clones take roughly 6.5%. A volume of over 9 ml of fresh peripheral blood supplied the PBMCs. What was sequenced was peripheral blood. The TCR sequence derives from an adult woman with stable Graves' hyperthyroidism. V gene TRBV20-1 combines with J gene TRBJ1-5; 7 nucleotides line up with TRBD1. CDR3 residues: CSARTGLNQPQHF. The CDR3 nucleotides read TGCAGTGCCAGGACAGGCCTTAATCAGCCCCAGCATTTT.